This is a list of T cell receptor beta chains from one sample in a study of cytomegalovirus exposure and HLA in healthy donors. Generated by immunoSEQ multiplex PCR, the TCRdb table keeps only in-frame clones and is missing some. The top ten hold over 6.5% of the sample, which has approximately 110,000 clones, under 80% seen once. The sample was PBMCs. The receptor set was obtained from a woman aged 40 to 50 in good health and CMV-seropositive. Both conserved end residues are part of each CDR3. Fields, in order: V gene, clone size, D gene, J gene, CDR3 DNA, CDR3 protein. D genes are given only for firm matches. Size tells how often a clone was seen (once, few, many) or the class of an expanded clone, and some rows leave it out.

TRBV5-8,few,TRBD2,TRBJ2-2,TGTGCCAGCAGCACTGGACTAGCGGGTATAGATGCCGGGGAGCTGTTTTTT,CASSTGLAGIDAGELFF
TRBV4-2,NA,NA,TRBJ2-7,TGTGCCAGCAGCCAAGGCCTAATGGACGAGCAGTACTTC,CASSQGLMDEQYF
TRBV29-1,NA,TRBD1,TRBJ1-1,TGCAGCGTTGAAAAGGCAACAGGGGGCAGTAGAGCTTTCTTT,CSVEKATGGSRAFF
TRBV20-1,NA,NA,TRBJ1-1,TGCAGTGCTGACAGGTTAACTGAAGCTTTCTTT,CSADRLTEAFF
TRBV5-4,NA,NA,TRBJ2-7,TGTGCCAGCAGCTTGGCGAGGATAACAAACGAGCAGTACTTC,CASSLARITNEQYF
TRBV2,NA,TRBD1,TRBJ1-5,TGTGCCAGCAGCGACAGGGGCAATCAGCCCCAGCATTTT,CASSDRGNQPQHF
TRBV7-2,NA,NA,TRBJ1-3,TGTGCCAGCAGCTTACGGGGGGGTTCAGGGGGAAACACCATATATTTT,CASSLRGGSGGNTIYF
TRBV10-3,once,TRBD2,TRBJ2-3,TGTGCCATCAGTGAGGGGCTAGCGGGGGACACAGATACGCAGTATTTT,CAISEGLAGDTDTQYF
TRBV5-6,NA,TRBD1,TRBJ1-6,TGTGCCAGCAGCTCGGACAGGGGTCCCCTCCACTTT,CASSSDRGPLHF
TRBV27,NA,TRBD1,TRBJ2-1,TGTGCCAGCAGTACAAGGGACAGGGGGGACTACAATGAGCAGTTCTTC,CASSTRDRGDYNEQFF
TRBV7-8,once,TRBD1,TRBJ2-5,TGTGCCAGCAGCTTACCGGAGTTTGGGACAGGGGACCCCCAAGAGACCCAGTACTTC,CASSLPEFGTGDPQETQYF
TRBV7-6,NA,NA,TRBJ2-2,TGTGCCAGCAGCCGCCTGACTAACACCGGGGAGCTGTTTTTT,CASSRLTNTGELFF
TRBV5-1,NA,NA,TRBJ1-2,TGCGCCAGCAGCTTTGGGCAGCCTACTAACTATGGCTACACCTTC,CASSFGQPTNYGYTF
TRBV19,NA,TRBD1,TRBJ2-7,TGTGCCAGTAGTGCGAGCAGGGGGCTCGAGCAGTACTTC,CASSASRGLEQYF
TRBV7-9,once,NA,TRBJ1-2,TGTGCCAGCAGCTTAGGGGTTCCAGGGTTCTATGGCTACACCTTC,CASSLGVPGFYGYTF
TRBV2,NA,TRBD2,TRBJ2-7,TGTGCCAGTGGGCGGGAGGGATTGAGCTACGAGCAGTACTTC,CASGREGLSYEQYF
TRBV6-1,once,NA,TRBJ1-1,TGTGCCAGCAGGTTACAGCCCCTGAACACTGAAGCTTTCTTT,CASRLQPLNTEAFF
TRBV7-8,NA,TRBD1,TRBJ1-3,TGTGCCAGCAAGGGACAGTGGAGCTCTGGAAACACCATATATTTT,CASKGQWSSGNTIYF
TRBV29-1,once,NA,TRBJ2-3,TGCAGCGTTGAAGATGAGGACAGAACTAGCACAGATACGCAGTATTTT,CSVEDEDRTSTDTQYF
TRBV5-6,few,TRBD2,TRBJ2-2,TGTGCCAGCAGCGGAGGACTAGCGGGGAACACCGGGGAGCTGTTTTTT,CASSGGLAGNTGELFF
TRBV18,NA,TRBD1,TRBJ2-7,TGTGCCAGCTCACACGGACAGGGGAATTACGAGCAGTACTTC,CASSHGQGNYEQYF
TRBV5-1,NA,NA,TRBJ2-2,TGCGCCAGCAGCTTTTCCAGGGGACTAATTTCGAACACCGGGGAGCTGTTTTTT,CASSFSRGLISNTGELFF
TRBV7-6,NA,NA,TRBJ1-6,TGTGCCAGCAGCTTAATTGGGGGCAGGAACAATTCACCCCTCCACTTT,CASSLIGGRNNSPLHF
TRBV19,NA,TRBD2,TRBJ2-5,TGTGCCAGTAGTCAGCGGGAGGTGCCAGGGACCCAGTACTTC,CASSQREVPGTQYF
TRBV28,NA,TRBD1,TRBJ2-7,TGTGCGAGCGACAGGGGGGACCCCTACGAGCAGTACTTC,CASDRGDPYEQYF
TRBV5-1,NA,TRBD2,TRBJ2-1,TGCGCCAGCAGCTTGAGATCTAGCGGGGGGCTTTACAATGAGCAGTTCTTC,CASSLRSSGGLYNEQFF
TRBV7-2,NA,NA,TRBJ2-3,TGTGCCAGCAGCTCGCGACACAGGGCTAGTACAGATACGCAGTATTTT,CASSSRHRASTDTQYF
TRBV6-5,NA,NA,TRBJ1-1,TGTGCCAGCAGTTACCAGCCAGGGGACGAGAAAGCTTTCTTT,CASSYQPGDEKAFF
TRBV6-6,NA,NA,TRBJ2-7,TGTGCCAGCAGTTACGCTAGTCGGAAAAAAAACTACGAGCAGTACTTC,CASSYASRKKNYEQYF
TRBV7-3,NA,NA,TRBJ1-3,TGTGCCAGCAGCTTCGCAGGAGGAGGGACGGGAGGAAACACCATATATTTT,CASSFAGGGTGGNTIYF
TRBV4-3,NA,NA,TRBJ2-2,TGCGCCAGCAGCCAAGATCTGGGACTTTCTACCGGGGAGCTGTTTTTT,CASSQDLGLSTGELFF
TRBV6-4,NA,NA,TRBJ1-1,TGTGCCAGCAACCATACAGGTCGGACTGAAGCTTTCTTT,CASNHTGRTEAFF
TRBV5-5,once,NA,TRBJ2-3,TGTGCCAGCAGCTTCGGGGATACGCAGTATTTT,CASSFGDTQYF
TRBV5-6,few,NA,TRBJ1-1,TGTGCCAGCCAAATAGGGGGTCGGAACACTGAAGCTTTCTTT,CASQIGGRNTEAFF
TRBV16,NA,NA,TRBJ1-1,TGTGCCAGCAGTAACACACCCATGAACACTGAAGCTTTCTTT,CASSNTPMNTEAFF
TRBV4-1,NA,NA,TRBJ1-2,TGCGCCAGCAGCCGAGGGATAAGCGGATTTTTCGTTGGCTACACCTTC,CASSRGISGFFVGYTF
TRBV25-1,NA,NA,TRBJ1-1,TGTGCCAGCAGTGAAACCGGAGGGCCCAGCACTGAAGCTTTCTTT,CASSETGGPSTEAFF